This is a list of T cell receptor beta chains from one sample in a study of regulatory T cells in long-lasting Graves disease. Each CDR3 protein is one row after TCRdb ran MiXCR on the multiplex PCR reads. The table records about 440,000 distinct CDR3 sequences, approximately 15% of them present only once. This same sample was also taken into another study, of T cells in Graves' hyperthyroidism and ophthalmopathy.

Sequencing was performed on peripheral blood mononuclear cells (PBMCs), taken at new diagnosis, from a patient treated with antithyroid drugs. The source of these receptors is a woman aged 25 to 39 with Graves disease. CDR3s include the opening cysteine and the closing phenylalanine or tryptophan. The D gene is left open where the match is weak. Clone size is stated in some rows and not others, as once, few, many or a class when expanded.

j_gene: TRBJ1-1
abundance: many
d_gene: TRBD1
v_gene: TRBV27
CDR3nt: TGTGCCAGCAACAGGAGGGGACAGAATTTCCACCTGAACACTGAAGCTTTCTTT
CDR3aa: CASNRRGQNFHLNTEAFF

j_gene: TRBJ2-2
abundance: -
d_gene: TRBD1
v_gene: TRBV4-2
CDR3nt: TGTGCCAGCAGCCCGGGACAGCATAACACCGGGGAGCTGTTTTTT
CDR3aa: CASSPGQHNTGELFF

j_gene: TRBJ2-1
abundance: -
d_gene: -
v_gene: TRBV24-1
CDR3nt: TGTGCCACCAGTGATCCGGACTCCAGCTCCTACAATGAGCAGTTCTTC
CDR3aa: CATSDPDSSSYNEQFF

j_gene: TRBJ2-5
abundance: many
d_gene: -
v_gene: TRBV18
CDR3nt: TGTGCCAGCTCACCACCGATGGGAGAGACCCAGTACTTC
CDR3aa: CASSPPMGETQYF

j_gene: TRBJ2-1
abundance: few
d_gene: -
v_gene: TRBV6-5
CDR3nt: TGTGCCAGCAGTTACTCCGGGAGAGGAGTCCCGTTCTTC
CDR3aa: CASSYSGRGVPFF

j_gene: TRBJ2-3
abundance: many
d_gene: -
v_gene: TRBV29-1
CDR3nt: TGCAGCGTTGAAGGGGGGACGTTTAGCACAGATACGCAGTATTTT
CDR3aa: CSVEGGTFSTDTQYF

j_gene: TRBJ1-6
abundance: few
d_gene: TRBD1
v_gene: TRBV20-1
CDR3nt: TGCAGTGCTAACGTACAGGGGTATAATTCACCCCTCCACTTT
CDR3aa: CSANVQGYNSPLHF

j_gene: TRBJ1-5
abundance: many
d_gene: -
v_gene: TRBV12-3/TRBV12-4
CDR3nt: TGTGCCAGCAGTATGAGGAGGGGGGGCAATCAGCCCCAGCATTTT
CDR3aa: CASSMRRGGNQPQHF

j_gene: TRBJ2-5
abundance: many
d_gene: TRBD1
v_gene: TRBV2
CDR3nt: TGTGCCAGCAGGAAAGGACAGGTCGGAAGAGAGACCCAGTACTTC
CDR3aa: CASRKGQVGRETQYF

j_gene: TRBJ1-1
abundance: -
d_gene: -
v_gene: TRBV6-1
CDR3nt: TGTGCCAGCACCTCGATACGGTGGACAGCGAACACTGAAGCTTTCTTT
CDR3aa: CASTSIRWTANTEAFF

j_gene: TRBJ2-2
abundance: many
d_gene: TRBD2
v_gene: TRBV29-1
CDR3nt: TGCAGCGTTGGCCGACTAGCGGGAGGGTACACCGGGGAGCTGTTTTTT
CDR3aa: CSVGRLAGGYTGELFF

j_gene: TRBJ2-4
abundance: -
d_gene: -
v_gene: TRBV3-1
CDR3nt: TGTGCCAGCAGCTTCCGCCCTGGAGGTCCCAAAAACATTCAGTACTTC
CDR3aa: CASSFRPGGPKNIQYF

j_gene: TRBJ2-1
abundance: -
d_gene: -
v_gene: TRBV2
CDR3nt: TGTGCCAGCAGTGACGAGGTTGCGCAGTTCTTC
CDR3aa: CASSDEVAQFF

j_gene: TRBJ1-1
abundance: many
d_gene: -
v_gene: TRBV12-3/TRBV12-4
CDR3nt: TGTGCCAGCAACGTACCGGGGGCATTGAACACTGAAGCTTTCTTT
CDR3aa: CASNVPGALNTEAFF

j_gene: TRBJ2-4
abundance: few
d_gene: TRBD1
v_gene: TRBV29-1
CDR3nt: TGCAGCGTCGATTATTGGACAGGGGGCCATGGGGGAGCCCAAAACATTCAGTACTTC
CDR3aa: CSVDYWTGGHGGAQNIQYF

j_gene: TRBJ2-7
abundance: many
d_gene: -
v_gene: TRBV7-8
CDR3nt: TGTGCCAGCAGCAAAGGGGGGGGGGGAGTCTCCGAGCAGTACTTC
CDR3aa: CASSKGGGGVSEQYF

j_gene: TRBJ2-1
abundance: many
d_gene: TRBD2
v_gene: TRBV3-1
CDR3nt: TGTGCCAGCAGCCAAGGATCTAGCGGGAGCTATGAGCAGTTCTTC
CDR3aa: CASSQGSSGSYEQFF

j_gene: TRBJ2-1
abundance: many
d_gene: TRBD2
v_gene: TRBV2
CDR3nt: TGTGCCAGCATCCCCAGTCTAGCGGGAGGCCGGCCCTACAATGAGCAGTTCTTC
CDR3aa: CASIPSLAGGRPYNEQFF

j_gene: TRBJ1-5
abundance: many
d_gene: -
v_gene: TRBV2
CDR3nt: TGTGCCAGCAGTGAGGGGGGCACTCAGCCCCAGCATTTT
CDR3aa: CASSEGGTQPQHF

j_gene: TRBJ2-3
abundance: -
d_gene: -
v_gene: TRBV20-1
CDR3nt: TGCAGTGCTTCCCCCCTGGGGGATACGCAGTATTTT
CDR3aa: CSASPLGDTQYF

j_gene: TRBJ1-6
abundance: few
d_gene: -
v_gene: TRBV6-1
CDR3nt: TGTGCCAGCAGCCGGGACACGTATAATTCACCCCTCCACTTT
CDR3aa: CASSRDTYNSPLHF

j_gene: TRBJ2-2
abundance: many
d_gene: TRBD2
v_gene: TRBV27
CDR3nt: TGTGCCAGCAGTAAACACGGGACTAGCAGCGTCGGGGAGCTGTTTTTT
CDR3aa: CASSKHGTSSVGELFF

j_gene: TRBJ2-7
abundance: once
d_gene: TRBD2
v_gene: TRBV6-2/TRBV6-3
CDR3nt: TGTGCCAGCAGTTACCGGACTAGCGGATCCTACGAGCAGTGCTTC
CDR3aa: CASSYRTSGSYEQCF

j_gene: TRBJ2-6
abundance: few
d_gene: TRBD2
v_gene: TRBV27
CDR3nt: TGTGCCAGCAGTTTGTGGGCTAGCGGGAGTAGCTCTGGGGCCAACGTCCTGACTTTC
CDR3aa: CASSLWASGSSSGANVLTF

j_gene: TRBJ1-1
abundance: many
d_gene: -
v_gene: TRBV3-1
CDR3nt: TGTGCCAGCAGCCAGCGGGGGTACACTGAAGCTTTCTTT
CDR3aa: CASSQRGYTEAFF

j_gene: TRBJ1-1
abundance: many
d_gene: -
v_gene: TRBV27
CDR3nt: TGTGCCAGCAGTTCGAGACCGGGCACTGAAGCTTTCTTT
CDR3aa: CASSSRPGTEAFF

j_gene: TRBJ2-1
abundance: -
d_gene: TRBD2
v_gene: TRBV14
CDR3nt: TGTGCCAGCAGCCCTAGCGGTATCTCCTACAATGAGCAGTTCTTC
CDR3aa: CASSPSGISYNEQFF

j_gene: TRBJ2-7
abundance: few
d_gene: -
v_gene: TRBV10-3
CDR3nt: TGTGCCATCAGTCCCCAGACGGGTTTGAACTACGAGCAGTACTTC
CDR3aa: CAISPQTGLNYEQYF

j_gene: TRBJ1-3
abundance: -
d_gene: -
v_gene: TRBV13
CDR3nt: TGTGCCAGCAGCTTAGAAACTCGAAACACCATATATTTT
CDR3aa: CASSLETRNTIYF

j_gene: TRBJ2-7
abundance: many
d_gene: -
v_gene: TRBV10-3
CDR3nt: TGTGCCATCAGTGAGGGCGGGACCCGCGAGCAGTACTTC
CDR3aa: CAISEGGTREQYF

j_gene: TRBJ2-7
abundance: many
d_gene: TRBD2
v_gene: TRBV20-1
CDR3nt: TGCAGTGCTAGAGATAGGGAGACTAGCAGCTACGAGCAGTACTTC
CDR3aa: CSARDRETSSYEQYF

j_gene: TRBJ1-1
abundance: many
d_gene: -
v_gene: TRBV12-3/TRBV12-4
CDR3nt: TGTGCCAGCAATAGAGGGGGGCCGGGTACTGAAGCTTTCTTT
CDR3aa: CASNRGGPGTEAFF

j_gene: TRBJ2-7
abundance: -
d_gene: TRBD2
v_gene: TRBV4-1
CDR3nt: TGCGCCAGCAGCCCTCCTAGCGGGAGTTTTGGCGAGCAGTACTTC
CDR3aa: CASSPPSGSFGEQYF

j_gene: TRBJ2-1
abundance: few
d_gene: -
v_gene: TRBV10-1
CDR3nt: TGCGCCAGCAGTGATTCGGCGGCGGGATTCAATGAGCAGTTCTTC
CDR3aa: CASSDSAAGFNEQFF

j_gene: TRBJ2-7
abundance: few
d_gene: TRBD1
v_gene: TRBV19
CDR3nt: TGTGCCAGTAGTATGAGAGGTACAGGGGTCCACGAGCAGTACTTC
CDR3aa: CASSMRGTGVHEQYF

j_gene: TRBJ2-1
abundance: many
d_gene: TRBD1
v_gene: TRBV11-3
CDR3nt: TGTGCCAGCAGCTTATCCAATGGCAGGGGGCTTACCGGGCAATACGGTGAGCAGTTCTTC
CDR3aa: CASSLSNGRGLTGQYGEQFF

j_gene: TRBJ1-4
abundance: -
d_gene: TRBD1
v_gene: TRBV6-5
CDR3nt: TGTGCCAGCAGTTACGGACAGGGAGATAATGAAAAACTGTTTTTT
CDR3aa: CASSYGQGDNEKLFF

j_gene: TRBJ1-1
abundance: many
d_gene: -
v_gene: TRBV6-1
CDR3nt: TGTGCCAGCAGTGCCCCGGGACGCGGCCTCCTTGAAGCTTTCTTT
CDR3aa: CASSAPGRGLLEAFF

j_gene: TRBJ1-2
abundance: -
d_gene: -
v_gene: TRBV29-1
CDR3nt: TGCAGCGTTCCTACGGGGGGAGGCAAGCGCGGCTACACCTTC
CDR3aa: CSVPTGGGKRGYTF

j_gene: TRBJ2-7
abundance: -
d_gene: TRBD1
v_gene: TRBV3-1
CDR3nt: TGTGCCAGCCACCCAGGGGGCCCCTACGAGCAGTACTTC
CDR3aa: CASHPGGPYEQYF

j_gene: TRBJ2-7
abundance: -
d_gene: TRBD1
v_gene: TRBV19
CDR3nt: TGTGCCAGTAGTTCTTCCGGACAGGGGTGGTACGAGCAGTACTTC
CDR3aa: CASSSSGQGWYEQYF

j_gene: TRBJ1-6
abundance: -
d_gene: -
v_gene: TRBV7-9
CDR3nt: TGTGCCAGCAGCTCTGTCTCCCACAGAAATTCACCCCTCCACTTT
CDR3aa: CASSSVSHRNSPLHF

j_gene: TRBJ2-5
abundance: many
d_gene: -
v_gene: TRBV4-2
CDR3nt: TGTGCCAGCAGCCAAGGGACGCGGGAAGAGACCCAGTACTTC
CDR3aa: CASSQGTREETQYF

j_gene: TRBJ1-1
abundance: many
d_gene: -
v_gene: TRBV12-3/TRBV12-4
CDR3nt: TGTGCCAGCAGTGAATTTCCTACAGGGATCTCCGGGACTGAAGCTTTCTTT
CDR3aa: CASSEFPTGISGTEAFF

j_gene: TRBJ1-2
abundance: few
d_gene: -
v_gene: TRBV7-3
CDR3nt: TGTGCCAGCATGCCACAGGGTAGGGGGGACTATGGCTACACCTTC
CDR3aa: CASMPQGRGDYGYTF

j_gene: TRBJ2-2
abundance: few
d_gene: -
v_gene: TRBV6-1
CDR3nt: TGTGCCAGCAGTGGGCAGAACACCGGGGAGCTGTTTTTT
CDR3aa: CASSGQNTGELFF

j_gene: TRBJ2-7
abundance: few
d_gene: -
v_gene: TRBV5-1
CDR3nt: TGCGCCAGCAGCTTGAAAGGGGGGGGCTACGAGCAGTACTTC
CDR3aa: CASSLKGGGYEQYF